Here is one T cell receptor beta chain with its context. The record originates from a study of shared clonotypes between healthy human individuals. Overall study: Per-donor plates numbered three CD4 naive, three CD4 memory, two CD8 naive and one CD8 memory.

Data came from immunoSEQ multiplex PCR; TCRdb stores just in-frame clones and leaves some out. Counted here are 2,500,000 or so clones, over 85% occurring once; the ten biggest clones make up about 0.34%. The TCR sequence derives from a man aged 18 to 30 in good health. Some clones in this sample may be carry-over from other donors' samples. Sequenced input: naive CD4+ T cells from PBMCs. Regarding subset: CD45RA+ positively selected.

The CDR3 region is CASSSREGAGGLETQYF. The CDR3 DNA reads as TGTGCCAGCAGCTCTCGGGAGGGAGCGGGAGGATTGGAGACCCAGTACTTC. The rearrangement joins TRBV7-2 to TRBJ2-5; 9 bases agree with TRBD2. Germline assignment: CDR1 SGHTA and CDR2 FQGNSA. The CDR3 is made up of 17 amino acids. Trimming at V came to 4 bases and at J to 5 bases, leaving 14 bases not matched to a gene.